The next 21 T cell receptor beta chains were all read from a single sample in a study of blood T cells in healthy people across ages. A second roughly 7 to 12 cycle PCR used barcoded and J-beta primers. MiXCR, applied by TCRdb to the 5' RACE reads, yields one record per CDR3 protein. The sample lists over 700,000 distinct CDR3 sequences, roughly 53% occurring once. The sample consisted of blood. These receptors originate from a man older than 75 in good health.

J is TRBJ1-1 and V is TRBV9; no clear D gene. Germline loops: CDR1 SGDLS, CDR2 YYNGEE. V was pared by 0 bases and J by 0 bases, with 9 bases between. The CDR3 runs 15 residues. CDR3: CASSVVNTMNTEAFF. CDR3 sequence (DNA): TGTGCCAGCAGCGTAGTGAACACCATGAACACTGAAGCTTTCTTT.

V and J are TRBV9 and TRBJ2-7; 8 bases line up with TRBD2. V shed 2 bases, J shed 5 bases, and the junction held 6 bases outside the gene matches. This CDR3 has 14 amino acids. Germline assignment: CDR1 SGDLS and CDR2 YYNGEE. Here the CDR3 reads CASSVDGRADEQYF. The CDR3 DNA follows: TGTGCCAGCAGCGTCGACGGGAGGGCGGACGAGCAGTACTTC.

The genes are TRBV12-5 and TRBJ2-7; D tentatively reads TRBD1 or TRBD2 (5 bases each). V was cut by 6 bases and J by 3 bases, with 18 bases left in between. The germline CDR1 and CDR2 sequences are LGHNT and FRNRAP. The CDR3 is 15 amino acids. DNA for the CDR3: TGTGCTAGTGGAGCTGATGGGGTGGGGGTCTACGAGCAGTACTTC. Protein product: CASGADGVGVYEQYF.

In this sample, this clonotype turned up a few times. V and J are TRBV9 and TRBJ1-2; 12 bases match TRBD1. The V gene's germline CDR1 is SGDLS and CDR2 YYNGEE. Trimming at V came to 4 bases and at J to 7 bases, leaving 17 bases not matched to a gene. The CDR3 is 18 amino acids. CDR3 coding DNA: TGTGCCAGCAGCCCCCAAATTTGGACCGGGACAGGGGGCTTTGGCTACACCTTC. It is translated as CASSPQIWTGTGGFGYTF.

The CDR3 is CASSTGLAGFIYEQYF. For the CDR3, the DNA is TGCGCCAGCAGCACGGGACTAGCGGGATTCATCTACGAGCAGTACTTC. The V and J genes are TRBV5-1 and TRBJ2-5; TRBD2 matches 13 bases. With the DNA end fitting TRBJ2-7 better, the J assignment may be wrong. CDR3 length: 16 residues. Germline V gene sequence: CDR1 SGHRS, CDR2 YFSETQ.

V gene TRBV3-1 combines with J gene TRBJ2-7; 10 positions match TRBD2. Germline CDR1 is LGHDT and CDR2 is YNNKEL (reference sequence). The CDR3 length is 16 residues. V shed 0 bases, J shed 6 bases, and the junction held 8 bases outside the gene matches. CDR3 sequence: CASSQEASGSLREQYF. CDR3 DNA: TGTGCCAGCAGCCAAGAAGCTAGCGGGAGCCTCCGCGAGCAGTACTTC.

CDR3 nucleotide sequence: TGTGCCAGCAGCCAAAGCGTCGGGGCGGGCTACACCTTC. It codes for CASSQSVGAGYTF. The chain links TRBV11-2 to TRBJ1-2; D perhaps matches TRBD1 (5 bases). The CDR3 extends over 13 amino acids. V lost 5 bases to trimming and J lost 8 bases, with 15 bases between them. Germline V lookup: CDR1 SGHAT, CDR2 FQNNGV.

The CDR3: CASSARWGGQYF. CDR3 sequence (DNA): TGTGCCAGCAGCGCTAGATGGGGGGGGCAGTACTTC. The rearrangement joins TRBV7-2 to TRBJ2-5; 7 bases are shared with TRBD2. Germline CDR1 and CDR2: SGHTA and FQGNSA. The CDR3 is made up of 12 amino acids. V lost 5 bases, J lost 11 bases, and 8 bases stayed unmatched.

The gene calls are TRBV5-1 and TRBJ2-5; TRBD1 aligns across 8 bases. The DNA end is a closer match to TRBJ2-7, so the J assignment may be wrong. The CDR3 is 14 amino acids. Germline loops: CDR1 SGHRS, CDR2 YFSETQ. The CDR3 sequence: CASSLQGVSVEQYF. Here the CDR3 DNA reads TGCGCCAGCAGCTTACAGGGGGTATCGGTCGAGCAGTACTTC.

The chain employs TRBV24-1 and TRBJ2-5, with TRBD1 matching 7 bases. Losses at the gene ends were 3 bases for V and 4 bases for J; bases not matched to a gene: 13. Germline CDR1 is KGHDR and CDR2 is SFDVKD. The CDR3 spans 17 residues. The CDR3 here is CATSDILSDREGETQYF. The CDR3 DNA follows: TGTGCCACCAGTGATATCTTATCAGACAGGGAAGGAGAGACCCAGTACTTC.

V is TRBV7-9 and J is TRBJ1-2; D might be TRBD1 (5 bases). Per germline, CDR1 SEHNR and CDR2 FQNEAQ (reference sequence). Deletions cut 5 bases from V and 3 bases from J, with 16 bases between. There are 15 residues in the CDR3. The CDR3 reads CASSVGQGGHYGYTF. In nucleotides, the CDR3 is TGTGCCAGCAGCGTAGGACAAGGAGGCCACTATGGCTACACCTTC.

V usage is TRBV6-6 and J usage is TRBJ1-2; 7 nucleotides agree with TRBD1. J lost 7 bases, V lost 6 bases, and 11 bases had no gene match. CDR1 is MNHNY, CDR2 SVGAGI, per germline (reference sequence). This CDR3 comprises 14 residues. CDR3 DNA sequence: TGTGCCAGCAGATTACGCGCAGGGGGAATTGGCTACACCTTC. The encoded protein is CASRLRAGGIGYTF.

This clonotype has just a few counts. The rearrangement links TRBV29-1 to TRBJ1-5, with D unclear. Trimming pared 1 base from V and 3 bases from J, leaving 7 bases between. The germline V gene has CDR1 SQVTM and CDR2 ANQGSEA. CDR3 length equals 13 residues. The DNA for the CDR3 is TGCAGCGTTGAAGTCCGGGCCAATCAGCCCCAGCATTTT. It specifies CSVEVRANQPQHF.

A remark on this clonotype: Relative to the germline gene, one junction end is altered; a read error may explain this. This chain joins TRBV5-5 and TRBJ2-7; D is undetermined. The CDR3 is made up of 15 amino acids. From germline, CDR1 is SGHKS and CDR2 YYEKEE (reference sequence). The CDR3 protein is CASSLVAGQNYEQYF. CDR3 DNA sequence: TGTGCCAGTAGCTTGGTGGCAGGTCAGAACTACGAGCAGTACTTC. Supplemented by reference TRBV5-5 and TRBJ2-7, the full variable domain reads DAGVTQSPTHLIKTRGQQVTLRCSPISGHKSVSWYQQVLGQGPQFIFQYYEKEERGRGNFPDRFSARQFPNYSSELNVNALLLGDSALYLCASSLVAGQNYEQYFGPGTRLTVT.

This chain joins TRBV6-6 and TRBJ2-1, with a tentative D call TRBD2 (5 bases). Germline V lookup: CDR1 MNHNY, CDR2 SVGAGI (reference sequence). CDR3 length: 15 amino acids. Trimming pared 2 bases from V and 3 bases from J, leaving 11 bases between. CDR3 in DNA: TGTGCCAGCAGTTACCCCTCTGCGGGCTACAATGAGCAGTTCTTC. Translated: CASSYPSAGYNEQFF.

The gene calls are TRBV5-1 and TRBJ2-5; TRBD2 matches 10 bases. This CDR3 contains 16 residues. Germline V gene sequence: CDR1 SGHRS, CDR2 YFSETQ. Trimming took 0 bases from V and 13 from J; bases not matched to a gene: 15. CDR3 in DNA: TGCGCCAGCAGCTTGGCCGCAGAATCTAGCGGGAGTCCCCCGTACTTC. This gives the protein CASSLAAESSGSPPYF.

This chain uses TRBV10-3 with TRBJ1-2, with a weak D call TRBD1 (5 bases). Germline assignment: CDR1 ENHRY and CDR2 SYGVKD. The CDR3 length is 14 residues. V dropped 0 bases and J dropped 8 bases, with 13 bases sitting between them. The CDR3 nucleotides are TGTGCCATCAGTGAGTCTCAGGGCATGGGCGGCTACACCTTC. It specifies CAISESQGMGGYTF.

This clonotype has just a few counts. The chain recombines TRBV4-1 with TRBJ2-4, with 9 nucleotides matching TRBD1. Germline CDR1 reads MGHRA; CDR2 reads YSYEKL. V trimming: 1 base; J trimming: 6 bases; junction bases outside the gene matches: 7. CDR3 length equals 16 residues. CDR3 bases: TGCGCCAGCAGCCAAGGAGGACAGGGGCGGATAAACATTCAGTACTTC. It encodes CASSQGGQGRINIQYF.

This chain joins TRBV18 and TRBJ2-4; D is possibly TRBD2 (6 bases). The tail of the sequence fits TRBJ2-7 better, so the J call may be wrong. CDR1 is KGHSH and CDR2 is LQKENI in the germline V gene. The CDR3 is 14 residues long. The CDR3: CASSLRDSAYEQYF. For the CDR3, the DNA is TGTGCCAGCTCACTCCGGGACTCTGCCTACGAGCAGTACTTC.

The J gene is TRBJ2-4, the V gene TRBV9; TRBD2 agrees at 9 bases. CDR3 length: 14 residues. Germline V CDR1 and CDR2: SGDLS, YYNGEE. The V and J ends lost 0 bases and 13 bases, in that order; junction bases with no gene match: 8. The CDR3 DNA reads as TGTGCCAGCAGCGTAGATCCAGCGGGACTAGCCCAGTACTTC. This sequence encodes CASSVDPAGLAQYF.

The chain is built from TRBV2 and TRBJ2-7; D possibly corresponds to TRBD1 (6 bases). This CDR3 contains 15 residues. The V end lost 7 bases, the J end lost 0 bases, and 16 bases lay between the germline ends. Germline V gives CDR1 SNHLY, CDR2 FYNNEI. This chain's CDR3 is CASIPREDSSYEQYF. CDR3 DNA: TGTGCCAGCATCCCACGAGAGGACAGCTCCTACGAGCAGTACTTC.